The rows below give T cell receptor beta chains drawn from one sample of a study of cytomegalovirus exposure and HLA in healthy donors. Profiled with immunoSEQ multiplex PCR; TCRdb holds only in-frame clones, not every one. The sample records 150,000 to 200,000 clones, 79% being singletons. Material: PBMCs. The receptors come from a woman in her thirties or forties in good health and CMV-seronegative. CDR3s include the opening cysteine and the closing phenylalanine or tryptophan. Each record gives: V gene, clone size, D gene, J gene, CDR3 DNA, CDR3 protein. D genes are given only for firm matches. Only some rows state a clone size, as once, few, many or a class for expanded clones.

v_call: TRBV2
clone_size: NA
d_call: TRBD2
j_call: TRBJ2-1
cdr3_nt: TGTGCCAGCAGAGGGACTAGCGGGGCCAATGAGCAGTTCTTC
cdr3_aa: CASRGTSGANEQFF

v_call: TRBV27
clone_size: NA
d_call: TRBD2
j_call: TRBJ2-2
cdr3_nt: TGTGCCAGCAGTTCCCCACCCTGGACTAGCGGGAGGGACCAGGGCGGGGAGCTGTTTTTT
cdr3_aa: CASSSPPWTSGRDQGGELFF

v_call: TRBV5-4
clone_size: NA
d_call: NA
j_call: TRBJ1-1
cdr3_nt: TGTGCCAGCAGCTTGAGAGCAGGGGACACTGAAGCTTTCTTT
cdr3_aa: CASSLRAGDTEAFF

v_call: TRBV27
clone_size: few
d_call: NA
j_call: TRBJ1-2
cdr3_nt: TGTGCCAGCAGGGACCACGACAGACCCAGCGACTATGGCTACACCTTC
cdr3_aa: CASRDHDRPSDYGYTF

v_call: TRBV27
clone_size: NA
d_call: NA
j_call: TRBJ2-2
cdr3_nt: TGTGCCAGCAATTTTAACATGAACACCGGGGAGCTGTTTTTT
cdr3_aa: CASNFNMNTGELFF

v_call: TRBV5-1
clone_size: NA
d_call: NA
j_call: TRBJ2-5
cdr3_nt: TGCGCCAGCAGCGGGCCGGGCGGGACTGTCAAAGAGACCCAGTACTTC
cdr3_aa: CASSGPGGTVKETQYF

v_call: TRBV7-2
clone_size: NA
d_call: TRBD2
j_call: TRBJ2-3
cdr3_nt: TGTGCCAGCAGTTTACCCCTAGCGGGAGCTAATACGCAGTATTTT
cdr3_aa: CASSLPLAGANTQYF

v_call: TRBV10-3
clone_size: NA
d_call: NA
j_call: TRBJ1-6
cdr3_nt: TGTGCCATCAGTGAGGACAGCTATAATTCACCCCTCCACTTT
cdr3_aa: CAISEDSYNSPLHF

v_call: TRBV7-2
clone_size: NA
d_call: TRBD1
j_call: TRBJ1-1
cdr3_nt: TGTGCCAGCAGCTTCACAGGGGTGACTGAAGCTTTCTTT
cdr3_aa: CASSFTGVTEAFF

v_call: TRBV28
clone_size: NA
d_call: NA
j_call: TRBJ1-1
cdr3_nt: TGTGCCAGCAGTTTCGGGGTCTCCCGCCAAGCTTTCTTT
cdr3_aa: CASSFGVSRQAFF

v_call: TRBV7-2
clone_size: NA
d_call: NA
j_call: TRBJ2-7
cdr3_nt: TGTGCCAGCAGCTTAGCGGGTACAGCCTACGAGCAGTACTTC
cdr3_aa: CASSLAGTAYEQYF

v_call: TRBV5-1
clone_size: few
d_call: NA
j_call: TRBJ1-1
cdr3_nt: TGCGCCAGCAGCTACGGACAGATGAACACTGAAGCTTTCTTT
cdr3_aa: CASSYGQMNTEAFF

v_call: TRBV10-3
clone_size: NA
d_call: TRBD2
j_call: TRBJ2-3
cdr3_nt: TGTGCCATCAGGTCTAGCGGGGGTAGCACAGATACGCAGTATTTT
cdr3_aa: CAIRSSGGSTDTQYF

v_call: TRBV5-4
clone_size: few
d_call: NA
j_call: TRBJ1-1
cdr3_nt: TGTGCCAGCAGCTTGGTTCGTCGGGGGGAAGCTGAAGCTTTCTTT
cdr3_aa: CASSLVRRGEAEAFF

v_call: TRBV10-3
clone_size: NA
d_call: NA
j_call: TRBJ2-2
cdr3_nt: TGTGCCATCACCCCAGTAATCACCGGGGAGCTGTTTTTT
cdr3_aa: CAITPVITGELFF

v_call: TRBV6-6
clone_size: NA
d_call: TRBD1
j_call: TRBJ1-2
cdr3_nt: TGTGCCAGCAGACCCGACAGGGCTGGTGGCTACACCTTC
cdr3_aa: CASRPDRAGGYTF

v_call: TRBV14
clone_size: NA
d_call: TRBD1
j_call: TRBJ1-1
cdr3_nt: TGTGCCAGCAGCCCAGACAGGGTCATAATGAACACTGAAGCTTTCTTT
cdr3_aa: CASSPDRVIMNTEAFF

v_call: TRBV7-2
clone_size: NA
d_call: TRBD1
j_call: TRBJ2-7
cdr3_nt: TGTGCCAGCAGCCGAACGGGACAGGGGGATTACGAGCAGTACTTC
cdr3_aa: CASSRTGQGDYEQYF

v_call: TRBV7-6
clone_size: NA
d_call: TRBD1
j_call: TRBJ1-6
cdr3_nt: TGTGCCAGCAGCGATGGGACAGGGGGCAACTCACCCCTCCACTTT
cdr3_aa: CASSDGTGGNSPLHF

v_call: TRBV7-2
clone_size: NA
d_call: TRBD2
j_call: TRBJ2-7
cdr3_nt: TGTGCCAGCAGCTTGAAATCTAGCGGGAGAGCTTGGGGGTACGAGCAGTACTTC
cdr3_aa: CASSLKSSGRAWGYEQYF

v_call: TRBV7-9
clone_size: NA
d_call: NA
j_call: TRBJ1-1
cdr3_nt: TGTGCCAGCAGCTACCCTGGGGGGGCAGGCACTGAAGCTTTCTTT
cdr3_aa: CASSYPGGAGTEAFF

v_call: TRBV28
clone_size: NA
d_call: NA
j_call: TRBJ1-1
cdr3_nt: TGTGCCAGCAGTTTCTTCAGGGGACCGGGCACTGAAGCTTTCTTT
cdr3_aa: CASSFFRGPGTEAFF

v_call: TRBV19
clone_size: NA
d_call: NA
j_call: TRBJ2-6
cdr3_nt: TGTGCCAGTAGTTCACAGGGATGGTCCTCTGGGGCCAACGTCCTGACTTTC
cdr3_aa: CASSSQGWSSGANVLTF

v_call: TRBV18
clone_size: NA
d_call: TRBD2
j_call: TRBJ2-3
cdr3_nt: TGTGCCAGCTCACCTGCAGCGGGGGGGCGTGGCCGCACAGATACGCAGTATTTT
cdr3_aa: CASSPAAGGRGRTDTQYF

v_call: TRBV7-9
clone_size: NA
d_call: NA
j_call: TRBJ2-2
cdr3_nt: TGTTCCAGCAGCTTCTCCGCTCATTCGCGGGCCGGGGAGCTGTTTTTT
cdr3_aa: CSSSFSAHSRAGELFF

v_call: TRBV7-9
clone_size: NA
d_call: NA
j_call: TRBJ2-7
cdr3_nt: TGTGCCAGCAGCTTAGACAGGTTCTCCTACGAGCAGTACTTC
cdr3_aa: CASSLDRFSYEQYF

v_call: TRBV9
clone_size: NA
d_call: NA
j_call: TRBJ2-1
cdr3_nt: TGTGCCAGCAGTAATCCACTCAGGTCGGATGAGCAGTTCTTC
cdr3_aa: CASSNPLRSDEQFF

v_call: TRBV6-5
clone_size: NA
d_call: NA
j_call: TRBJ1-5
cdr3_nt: TGTGCCAGCAGCTTAGACAGCCATAGCAATCAGCCCCAGCATTTT
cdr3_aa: CASSLDSHSNQPQHF

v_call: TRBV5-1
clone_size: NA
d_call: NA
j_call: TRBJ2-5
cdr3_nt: TGCGCCAGCAGCGCGAAAGAGACCCAGTACTTC
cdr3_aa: CASSAKETQYF

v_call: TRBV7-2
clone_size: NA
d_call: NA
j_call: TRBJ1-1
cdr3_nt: TGTGCCAGCAGCCCCGGTGCGGACAAGATGAACACTGAAGCTTTCTTT
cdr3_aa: CASSPGADKMNTEAFF

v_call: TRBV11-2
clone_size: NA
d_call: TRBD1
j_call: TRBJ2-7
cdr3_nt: TGTGCCAGCAGCAACGGAGACAGGGCAAACTCCTACGAGCAGTACTTC
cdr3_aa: CASSNGDRANSYEQYF

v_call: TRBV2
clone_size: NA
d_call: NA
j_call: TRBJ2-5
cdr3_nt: TGTGCCAGCAGGGGTGATTTTGGGCCCCAGACCCAGTACTTC
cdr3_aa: CASRGDFGPQTQYF

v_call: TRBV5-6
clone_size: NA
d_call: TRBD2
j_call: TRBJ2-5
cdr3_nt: TGTGCCAGCAGCTTGTCGACTAGCGGGACTCTGGATGAGACCCAGTACTTC
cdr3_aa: CASSLSTSGTLDETQYF

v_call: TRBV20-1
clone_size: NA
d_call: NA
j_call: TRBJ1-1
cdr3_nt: TGCAGTGTCGGACTCCCAGAAGCTTTCTTT
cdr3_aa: CSVGLPEAFF

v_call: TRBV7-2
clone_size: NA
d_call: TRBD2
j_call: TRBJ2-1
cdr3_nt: TGTGCCAGCAGCTTTATGCGGGGGGCCCTCGGGGCGCAGTTCTTC
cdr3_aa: CASSFMRGALGAQFF

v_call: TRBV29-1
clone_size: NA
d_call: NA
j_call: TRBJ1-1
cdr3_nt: TGCAGCGTTGGTCACCGTTGGCGGGACACTGAAGCTTTCTTT
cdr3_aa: CSVGHRWRDTEAFF

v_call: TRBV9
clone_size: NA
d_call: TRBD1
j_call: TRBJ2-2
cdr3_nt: TGTGCCAGCAGCACCCGGGACAGGGGGCCCACCGGGGAGCTGTTTTTT
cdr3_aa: CASSTRDRGPTGELFF

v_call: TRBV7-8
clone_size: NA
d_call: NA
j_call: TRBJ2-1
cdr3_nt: TGTGCCAGCAGCTCTAGGAGACTAGGATCCAGCTCCTACAATGAGCAGTTCTTC
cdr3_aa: CASSSRRLGSSSYNEQFF

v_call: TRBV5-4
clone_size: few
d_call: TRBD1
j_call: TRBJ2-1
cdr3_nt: TGTGCCAGCAGCGCGGGCGTCGACAGGGATGAGCAGTTCTTC
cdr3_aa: CASSAGVDRDEQFF

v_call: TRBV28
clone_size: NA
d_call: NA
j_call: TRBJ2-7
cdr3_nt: TGTGCCAGCAGTTTATTCGGCGGCCCCGTCTACGAGCAGTACTTC
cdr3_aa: CASSLFGGPVYEQYF

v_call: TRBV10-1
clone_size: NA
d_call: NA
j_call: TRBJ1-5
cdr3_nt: TGCGCCAGCAGACCCCGGGACAAAGGATTTTATAGCAATCAGCCCCAGCATTTT
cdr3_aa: CASRPRDKGFYSNQPQHF

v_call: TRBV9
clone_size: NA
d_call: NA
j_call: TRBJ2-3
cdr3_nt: TGTGCCAGCAGCGTAGCTCTAGCACATACGCAGTATTTT
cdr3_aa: CASSVALAHTQYF

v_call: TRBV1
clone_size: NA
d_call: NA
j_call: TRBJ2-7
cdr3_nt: TGCACCAGCAGCCACGAAGAGAGGACTAACTCCTACGAGCAGTACTTC
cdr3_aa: CTSSHEERTNSYEQYF

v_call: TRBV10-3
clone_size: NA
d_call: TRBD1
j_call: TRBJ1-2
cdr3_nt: TGTGCCATCAGTTCACAGGGGCGGGGCTATGGCTACACCTTC
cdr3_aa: CAISSQGRGYGYTF

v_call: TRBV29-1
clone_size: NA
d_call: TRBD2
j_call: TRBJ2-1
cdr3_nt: TGCAGCGTTGAAGGACTAGCGGGACAAGGCGGTCCCCCCATTGAGCAGTTCTTC
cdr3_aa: CSVEGLAGQGGPPIEQFF

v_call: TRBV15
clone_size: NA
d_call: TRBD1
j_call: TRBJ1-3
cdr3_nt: TGTGCCACCAGCAGTACAGGGGCTGGAAACACCATATATTTT
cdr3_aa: CATSSTGAGNTIYF

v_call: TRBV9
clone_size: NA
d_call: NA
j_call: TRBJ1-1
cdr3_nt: TGTGCCAGCAGAGTGACAGGAGGAGCTGAAGCTTTCTTT
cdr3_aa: CASRVTGGAEAFF

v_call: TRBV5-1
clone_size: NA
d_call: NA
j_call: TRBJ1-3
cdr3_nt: TGCGCCAGCAGGCTAGTATCCACAGGGTCTGGAAACACCATATATTTT
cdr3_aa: CASRLVSTGSGNTIYF

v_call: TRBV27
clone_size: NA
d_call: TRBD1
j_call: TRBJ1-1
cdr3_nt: TGTGCCAGCAGTTTCCGACAGGGGATTAGGAACACTGAAGCTTTCTTT
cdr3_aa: CASSFRQGIRNTEAFF

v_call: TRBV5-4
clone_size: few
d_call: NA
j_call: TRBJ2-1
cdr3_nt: TGTGCCAGCAGTCTTTTAGGAGTAGGTGGCAATGAGCAGTTCTTC
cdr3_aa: CASSLLGVGGNEQFF

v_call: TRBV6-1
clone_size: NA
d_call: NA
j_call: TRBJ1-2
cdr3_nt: TGTGCCAGCACCGTGACAGGAACCCCGTGTGGCTACACCTTC
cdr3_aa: CASTVTGTPCGYTF

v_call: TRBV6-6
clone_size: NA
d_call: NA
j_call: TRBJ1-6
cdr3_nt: TGTGCCAGCACCGAGGATTATAATTCACCCCTCCACTTT
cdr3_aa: CASTEDYNSPLHF